These T cell receptor beta chains were read from a single sample in a study of somatic mutations in cytotoxic T cells in rheumatoid arthritis. The method was immunoSEQ multiplex PCR; TCRdb's version includes in-frame clones alone and lacks a portion of them. This table has 15,000 to 20,000 clones, approximately 77% appearing once. What was sequenced was CD8+ T cells sorted from blood. The receptors stem from an adult with rheumatoid arthritis. The CDR3 runs from the conserved cysteine through the conserved F or W. The order of the fields is CDR3 protein, J gene, clone size, V gene, D gene. D genes are given only for firm matches. Clone size appears in some rows only: once, few, many, or a class for an expanded clone.

CDR3 protein: CASSFEGTLLAQETQYF
J gene: TRBJ2-5
clone size: -
V gene: TRBV5-1
D gene: -

CDR3 protein: CASSYSTGPDTQYF
J gene: TRBJ2-3
clone size: -
V gene: TRBV6-5
D gene: TRBD1

CDR3 protein: CASSYSAENTGELFF
J gene: TRBJ2-2
clone size: few
V gene: TRBV6-5
D gene: -

CDR3 protein: CASSALDSLAGNEQFF
J gene: TRBJ2-1
clone size: -
V gene: TRBV19
D gene: -

CDR3 protein: CASSPLMGGAVDTQYF
J gene: TRBJ2-3
clone size: -
V gene: TRBV9
D gene: -

CDR3 protein: CASSLADGGANEKLFF
J gene: TRBJ1-4
clone size: once
V gene: TRBV7-8
D gene: -

CDR3 protein: CASSETSSYNEQFF
J gene: TRBJ2-1
clone size: -
V gene: TRBV10-1
D gene: -

CDR3 protein: CASRPGGAQETQYF
J gene: TRBJ2-5
clone size: -
V gene: TRBV10-1
D gene: TRBD2

CDR3 protein: CASSLGTGAGNTIYF
J gene: TRBJ1-3
clone size: -
V gene: TRBV13
D gene: -

CDR3 protein: CASWAGEKLFF
J gene: TRBJ1-4
clone size: -
V gene: TRBV30
D gene: -

CDR3 protein: CASSATGEGEAFF
J gene: TRBJ1-1
clone size: -
V gene: TRBV10-2
D gene: TRBD1

CDR3 protein: CASSQSIGTQETQYF
J gene: TRBJ2-5
clone size: -
V gene: TRBV4-2
D gene: -

CDR3 protein: CASSLEQDTQYF
J gene: TRBJ2-3
clone size: -
V gene: TRBV11-2
D gene: -

CDR3 protein: CASSEEQGRGNTEAFF
J gene: TRBJ1-1
clone size: -
V gene: TRBV6-1
D gene: -

CDR3 protein: CSVRDRGDYGYTF
J gene: TRBJ1-2
clone size: -
V gene: TRBV29-1
D gene: TRBD1

CDR3 protein: CASSLLSASLLTAGGANVLTF
J gene: TRBJ2-6
clone size: -
V gene: TRBV28
D gene: -

CDR3 protein: CSVLRVSGGNDGYTF
J gene: TRBJ1-2
clone size: -
V gene: TRBV29-1
D gene: TRBD1

CDR3 protein: CASSLEGVKNTEAFF
J gene: TRBJ1-1
clone size: -
V gene: TRBV7-6
D gene: -

CDR3 protein: CASTPGQGFVTDTQYF
J gene: TRBJ2-3
clone size: -
V gene: TRBV7-8
D gene: TRBD1

CDR3 protein: CASSITGSSPLHF
J gene: TRBJ1-6
clone size: -
V gene: TRBV19
D gene: -

CDR3 protein: CASSLWTRGQEVYGYTF
J gene: TRBJ1-2
clone size: few
V gene: TRBV27
D gene: TRBD1

CDR3 protein: CASSQDWGNGYTF
J gene: TRBJ1-2
clone size: few
V gene: TRBV4-1
D gene: -

CDR3 protein: CASAQGSYGNTIYF
J gene: TRBJ1-3
clone size: once
V gene: TRBV19
D gene: -

CDR3 protein: CASTSGQGLGNQPQHF
J gene: TRBJ1-5
clone size: -
V gene: TRBV5-6
D gene: TRBD1

CDR3 protein: CASSEYSSNSPLHF
J gene: TRBJ1-6
clone size: -
V gene: TRBV25-1
D gene: -

CDR3 protein: CASSLQRGVYNEQFF
J gene: TRBJ2-1
clone size: -
V gene: TRBV11-2
D gene: -

CDR3 protein: CASAPWGQPQHF
J gene: TRBJ1-5
clone size: -
V gene: TRBV27
D gene: -

CDR3 protein: CASSERAVSYNEQFF
J gene: TRBJ2-1
clone size: -
V gene: TRBV2
D gene: -

CDR3 protein: CASSPGVSQPQHF
J gene: TRBJ1-5
clone size: few
V gene: TRBV5-6
D gene: -

CDR3 protein: CASSLVEVDTQYF
J gene: TRBJ2-3
clone size: -
V gene: TRBV5-1
D gene: -

CDR3 protein: CAISESRGANYGYTF
J gene: TRBJ1-2
clone size: -
V gene: TRBV10-3
D gene: -

CDR3 protein: CATRPYPLSGNTIYF
J gene: TRBJ1-3
clone size: -
V gene: TRBV6-5
D gene: -

CDR3 protein: CASSLGDRAGTEAFF
J gene: TRBJ1-1
clone size: -
V gene: TRBV27
D gene: TRBD1

CDR3 protein: CASSDGSGSTDTQYF
J gene: TRBJ2-3
clone size: -
V gene: TRBV6-4
D gene: -

CDR3 protein: CASSTPPEETQYF
J gene: TRBJ2-5
clone size: -
V gene: TRBV7-9
D gene: -

CDR3 protein: CASGGQGEGRYGYTF
J gene: TRBJ1-2
clone size: -
V gene: TRBV6-1
D gene: TRBD1

CDR3 protein: CASSRPGQGYNEQFF
J gene: TRBJ2-1
clone size: -
V gene: TRBV2
D gene: TRBD1

CDR3 protein: CASSPGTNQPQHF
J gene: TRBJ1-5
clone size: -
V gene: TRBV7-6
D gene: -

CDR3 protein: CASSVGQTGLQETQYF
J gene: TRBJ2-5
clone size: -
V gene: TRBV9
D gene: -

CDR3 protein: CASSTKGANSPLHF
J gene: TRBJ1-6
clone size: -
V gene: TRBV28
D gene: TRBD1

CDR3 protein: CASSDGHRGQWDTEAFF
J gene: TRBJ1-1
clone size: once
V gene: TRBV25-1
D gene: TRBD1

CDR3 protein: CASSESTSGSDTQYF
J gene: TRBJ2-3
clone size: -
V gene: TRBV6-1
D gene: TRBD2

CDR3 protein: CASSLGGDIRGYTF
J gene: TRBJ1-2
clone size: few
V gene: TRBV7-9
D gene: -

CDR3 protein: CASSSNRGTEAFF
J gene: TRBJ1-1
clone size: -
V gene: TRBV27
D gene: TRBD1

CDR3 protein: CASNRGVDGANVLTF
J gene: TRBJ2-6
clone size: -
V gene: TRBV28
D gene: -

CDR3 protein: CASSPHDRTNTGELFF
J gene: TRBJ2-2
clone size: once
V gene: TRBV11-3
D gene: -

CDR3 protein: CASSLRWAGNNEQFF
J gene: TRBJ2-1
clone size: -
V gene: TRBV7-9
D gene: -

CDR3 protein: CASSSTSGGSDTQYF
J gene: TRBJ2-3
clone size: -
V gene: TRBV6-4
D gene: TRBD2

CDR3 protein: CASSEVVGGQGTDTQYF
J gene: TRBJ2-3
clone size: -
V gene: TRBV6-1
D gene: -

CDR3 protein: CASSARGTYGYTF
J gene: TRBJ1-2
clone size: few
V gene: TRBV6-5
D gene: -

CDR3 protein: CASGKSGGSNNEQFF
J gene: TRBJ2-1
clone size: -
V gene: TRBV2
D gene: TRBD2

CDR3 protein: CASSQERQYNEQFF
J gene: TRBJ2-1
clone size: -
V gene: TRBV4-1
D gene: -